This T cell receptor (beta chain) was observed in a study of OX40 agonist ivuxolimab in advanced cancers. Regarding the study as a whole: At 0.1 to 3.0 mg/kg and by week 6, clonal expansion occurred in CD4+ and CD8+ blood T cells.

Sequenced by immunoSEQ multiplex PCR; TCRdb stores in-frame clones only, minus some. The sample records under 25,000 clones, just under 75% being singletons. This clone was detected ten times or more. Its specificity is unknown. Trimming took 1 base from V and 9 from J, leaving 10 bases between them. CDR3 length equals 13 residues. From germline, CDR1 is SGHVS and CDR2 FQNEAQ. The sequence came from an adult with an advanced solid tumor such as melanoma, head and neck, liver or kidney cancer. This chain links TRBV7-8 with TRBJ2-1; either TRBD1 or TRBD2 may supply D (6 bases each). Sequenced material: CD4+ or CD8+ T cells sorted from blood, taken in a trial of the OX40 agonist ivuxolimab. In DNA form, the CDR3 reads TGTGCCAGCAGCTTAGTTTGGGGGGCTGAGCAGTTCTTC. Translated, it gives CASSLVWGAEQFF.